This T cell receptor beta chain was recorded in a study of T-cell reconstitution after alpha-beta-depleted transplantation in children (dated by TCRdb to the mid-2010s). Regarding the complete study: T-cell immune reconstitution after TCRalphabeta/CD19-depleted allogeneic hematopoietic cell transplantation in children was quantitatively tracked in the study by means of TCR repertoire profiling.

Worth noting for this clonotype: Its antigen remains undetermined. No per-base quality is available; no much larger clone lies one base away.

Preparation of the library involved PCR. Data came from an Illumina HiSeq 2500. Molecular barcoding was employed in the preparation of TCR libraries, with unique molecular identifiers being used to normalize TCRbeta repertoire quantification. TCRdb reprocessed the public reads (quality trimming at Q25 with fastp, clone calling with MiXCR) and kept in-frame beta chains. Rows with a matching CDR3 protein are joined into one entry that keeps the most common DNA and genes. In this sample the table shows about 340,000 distinct CDR3 sequences, about 9.4% of which occur a single time. The ten largest clones add up to 2% to 2.5% of the sample. Counted from cysteine to phenylalanine, this CDR3 has 13 amino acids. The read is trimmed to its CDR3 DNA, 39 bases read in frame from base 1. Trimming costs V 1 base and J 4 bases, and their ends lie 6 bases apart. CDR1 LGHNA and CDR2 YNFKEQ were looked up in the germline V gene.

This chain joins TRBV4-2 to TRBJ2-3; no D gene is confidently identified. Sequences were derived from PBMCs from the stem cell graft donor, sampled from the stem cell graft. The origin of this receptor is a human donor who donated a stem cell graft to a child with acute lymphoblastic leukemia. CDR3 sequence: CASSQARADTQYF. The DNA sequence follows: TGTGCCAGCAGCCAAGCTAGGGCAGATACGCAGTATTTT.